The following is a T cell receptor (beta chain) sequence with its context. Its antigen is still unknown. This entry belongs to a study of T cell repertoires in urothelial bladder cancer. On the study more broadly: Resected lesion stages: three cT0, three cTa, three cT1, three cT2+. The study's findings and limits: One T-cell clone reached up to roughly 15% of carcinoma infiltrating lymphocytes. Carcinoma specimens had fewer T cells than benign specimens.

Clones were sequenced by immunoSEQ multiplex PCR, and TCRdb holds only the in-frame ones, with some missing. Counted here are 5,000 to 7,500 clones, 60% to 80% occurring once; the ten biggest clones make up roughly 12%. The V gene lost 6 bases and the J gene lost 6 bases, with 9 bases spanning the gap. The CDR3 sequence is 12 residues long. The V gene's germline CDR1 is MNHNY and CDR2 SVGAGI (reference sequence). The chain joins TRBV6-6 to TRBJ1-3, with D uncertain. This receptor was taken from a human donor with urothelial carcinoma. The sequenced material came from tumor-infiltrating cells from bladder cancer. The CDR3 sequence is CASSLDENTIYF. Here the CDR3 DNA reads TGTGCCAGCAGCCTGGACGAAAACACCATATATTTT.